The T cell receptor (beta chain) described here comes from a study of cytomegalovirus exposure and HLA in healthy donors. For the study at large: A data release that came early held 80 million or so unique TCRs from HLA-typed donors.

Study conclusions and caveats: Roughly even sequencing depth across donors was the assumption behind the presence/absence analyses.

The PCR employed 60 Vbeta primers together with 13 Jbeta primers. Some clones are missing from TCRdb's copy, which holds only in-frame ones; the method was immunoSEQ multiplex PCR. The table lists 150,000 to 200,000 clones, with about 0.8% in the top ten. Comments on this clone: Antigen unknown.

Trimming at V came to 6 bases and at J to 2 bases, leaving 9 bases not matched to a gene. This CDR3 region has 15 residues. The chain carries TRBV6-7 and TRBJ1-1; 7 bases map to TRBD1. TRBV6-7 is marked as an open reading frame, function uncertain. The TCR was taken from a woman aged 18-35 years in good health and CMV-seropositive. Material: PBMCs. The CDR3 nucleotides are TGTGCCAGCAGAACTCCCGACAGGGTAAACACTGAAGCTTTCTTT. Translating gives CASRTPDRVNTEAFF.